These 24 T cell receptor beta chains were all obtained from the same sample, sequenced in a study of T cells after yellow fever vaccination. TCRdb processed the 5' RACE reads anew with MiXCR; each CDR3 protein has one entry. The sample has hundreds of thousands of distinct CDR3 sequences; approximately 8% are singletons. The sample in question was PBMCs, obtained 45 days after the first yellow fever vaccination. These TCRs come from a man aged 18 to 29 who received the YFV17D yellow fever vaccine.

The chain is built from TRBV7-9 and TRBJ2-1, with a weak D call TRBD1 (6 bases). The CDR3 totals 16 residues. Germline-derived CDR1 and CDR2 are SEHNR and FQNEAQ (reference sequence). V was cut by 6 bases and J by 0 bases, with 15 bases left in between. The CDR3 reads CASRPDRSSSYNEQFF. The CDR3 bases are TGTGCCAGCAGGCCAGACAGGTCAAGCTCCTACAATGAGCAGTTCTTC.

This clonotype was observed many times. The chain is built from TRBV7-2 and TRBJ2-1, with 7 bases that match TRBD1. Germline loops: CDR1 SGHTA, CDR2 FQGNSA. The CDR3 contains 14 residues. Losses at the gene ends were 2 bases for V and 5 bases for J; bases not matched to a gene: 3. The CDR3 loop is CASSLMGQHNEQFF. The CDR3 DNA reads as TGTGCCAGCAGCTTAATGGGACAGCACAATGAGCAGTTCTTC. Full variable domain (remainder filled in from reference TRBV7-2 and TRBJ2-1): GAGVSQSPSNKVTEKGKDVELRCDPISGHTALYWYRQSLGQGLEFLIYFQGNSAPDKSGLPSDRFSAERTGGSVSTLTIQRTQQEDSAVYLCASSLMGQHNEQFFGPGTRLTVL.

This clonotype was picked up a small number of times. This sequence joins TRBV9 and TRBJ2-3; TRBD2 is a possible D gene (6 bases). The CDR3 is made up of 15 amino acids. V lost 0 bases and J 4 bases, leaving 12 bases between the germline ends. Per the germline V gene, CDR1 is SGDLS and CDR2 is YYNGEE. CDR3 region: CASSVVRDFPDTQYF. CDR3 nucleotide sequence: TGTGCCAGCAGCGTAGTCAGGGACTTTCCAGATACGCAGTATTTT.

This rearrangement joins TRBV6-2 or TRBV6-3 to TRBJ2-7; D call uncertain. The V end was cut by 7 bases, the J end by 1 base, with 11 bases between. The CDR3 is 13 amino acids. Germline V gene data show CDR1 as MNHEY and CDR2 as SVGEGT. CDR3 DNA sequence: TGTGCCAGCACCTGGGAAGGATCCTACGAGCAGTACTTC. This gives the protein CASTWEGSYEQYF.

The chain employs TRBV7-3 and TRBJ2-5; the D gene is possibly TRBD2 (6 bases). The CDR3 has 14 amino acids. The germline gives CDR1 SGHTA, CDR2 FQGTGA. Trimming removed 1 base from V and 8 bases from J, with 14 bases in between. CDR3 in DNA: TGTGCCAGCAGCTTAAGCGGGGACTCCTTAACCCAGTACTTC. Its translation is CASSLSGDSLTQYF. The full variable domain, rest sourced from reference TRBV7-3 and TRBJ2-5, is GAGVSQTPSNKVTEKGKYVELRCDPISGHTALYWYRQSLGQGPEFLIYFQGTGAADDSGLPNDRFFAVRPEGSVSTLKIQRTERGDSAVYLCASSLSGDSLTQYFGPGTRLLVL.

The rearrangement uses TRBV19 and TRBJ2-1, with D possibly being TRBD1 (6 bases). The CDR3 loop spans 13 amino acids. Germline CDR1 and CDR2: LNHDA and SQIVND (reference sequence). The V and J ends lost 3 bases and 9 bases respectively, with 12 bases between them. The DNA for the CDR3 is TGTGCCAGTAGTATTGGCAGGGGCGGTGAGCAGTTCTTC. As protein: CASSIGRGGEQFF.

The V and J genes are TRBV7-9 and TRBJ2-7, with D tentatively TRBD1 (6 bases). CDR1 is SEHNR, CDR2 FQNEAQ, per germline (reference sequence). The CDR3 runs to 13 residues. V was clipped by 1 base and J by 4 bases, with 8 bases between them. CDR3 loop: CASSLGGPYEQYV. The CDR3 nucleotides read TGTGCCAGCAGCTTAGGGGGGCCTTACGAGCAGTACGTC.

CDR3 protein: CASSSFVVGGRWEFF. DNA for the CDR3: TGTGCCAGCAGCTCGTTCGTGGTCGGAGGGAGATGGGAGTTCTTC. The chain has TRBV7-2 and TRBJ2-1; possible D gene TRBD2, 6 bases. Looked up from germline, CDR1 is SGHTA and CDR2 is FQGNSA. V dropped 4 bases and J dropped 14 bases, with 24 bases sitting between them. The CDR3 is 15 residues long.

This clonotype was seen repeatedly, ten times or more. DNA of the CDR3: TGTGCCAGCAGCTTAGGAGTAAATCAGCCCCAGCATTTT. Its protein product is CASSLGVNQPQHF. This sequence joins TRBV7-7 and TRBJ1-5; D unclear. CDR3 size: 13 residues. Between the trimmed V and J ends, which lost 1 base and 4 bases, there was a span of 5 bases. The germline V gene encodes CDR1 SSHAT and CDR2 FNYEAQ (reference sequence).

In its sample, this clonotype was seen many times. The chain is built from TRBV12-3 or TRBV12-4 and TRBJ2-3, with 11 bases identical to TRBD2. The J segment lost 2 bases and the V segment lost 6 bases, leaving 7 bases of the junction unmatched. The CDR3 runs to 16 residues. CDR3 in DNA: TGTGCCAGCAGCCCCACTAGCGGGGGCTTCACAGATACGCAGTATTTT. The encoded protein is CASSPTSGGFTDTQYF.

The chain recombines TRBV7-6 with TRBJ2-3; maybe TRBD2 (5 bases). The germline V gene encodes CDR1 SGHVS and CDR2 FNYEAQ. The V and J ends lost 3 bases and 4 bases respectively, with 11 bases between them. The CDR3 has 14 amino acids. CDR3 bases: TGTGCCAGCAGCTTTTCACGAGCGGCAGATACGCAGTATTTT. Residues: CASSFSRAADTQYF.

The sample holds a few counts of this clonotype. The chain is built from TRBV12-3 or TRBV12-4 and TRBJ2-5; D not certain. The CDR3 length is 16 residues. V was pared by 5 bases and J by 1 base, with 17 bases between. The CDR3 nucleotides read TGTGCCAGCAGTCCACCGATGGGGTTCGCCCAAGAGACCCAGTACTTC. It yields the protein CASSPPMGFAQETQYF.

This clonotype was detected only a few times. The chain combines TRBV5-4 with TRBJ1-2; 11 bases are a match to TRBD1. With V trimmed by 4 bases and J by 2 bases, 4 bases remained unmatched. Looked up from germline, CDR1 is SGHNT and CDR2 is YYREEE (reference sequence). This CDR3 comprises 15 residues. CDR3 DNA: TGTGCCAGCAGCCTTGGGACAGGGGGAAACTATGGCTACACCTTC. This translates into CASSLGTGGNYGYTF.

This clonotype occurred a few times. The CDR3 nucleotides read TGTGCCAGCAGCAGGGGCCGGTGGGCCTACAATGAGCAGTTCTTC. Translation gives CASSRGRWAYNEQFF. The rearrangement joins TRBV12-3 or TRBV12-4 to TRBJ2-1, with a possible D match to TRBD1 (6 bases). The V and J ends lost 6 bases and 2 bases respectively, with 14 bases between them. The CDR3 sequence is 15 residues long.

V and J are TRBV5-1 and TRBJ1-1; D call uncertain. This CDR3 has 14 amino acids. Germline V CDR1 and CDR2: SGHRS, YFSETQ. V lost 4 bases and J 1 base, leaving 11 bases between the germline ends. CDR3 bases: TGCGCCAGCAGCGGGAGAGGCCCGAACACTGAAGCTTTCTTT. Translated, it gives CASSGRGPNTEAFF.

This chain uses TRBV3-1 with TRBJ1-1, with no clear D. The V gene's germline CDR1 is LGHDT and CDR2 YNNKEL (reference sequence). Deletions cut 1 base from V and 10 bases from J, with 13 bases between. The CDR3 contains 13 residues. The DNA of the CDR3 is TGTGCCAGCAGCCAAGGTTCGGCCAGAAGAGCTTTCTTT. As protein: CASSQGSARRAFF.

This clonotype was observed at least ten times. The V and J genes are TRBV5-4 and TRBJ1-1; tentative D call: TRBD1 (5 bases). This CDR3 has 13 residues. V lost 0 bases to trimming and J lost 11 bases, with 14 bases between them. The germline V gene encodes CDR1 SGHNT and CDR2 YYREEE (reference sequence). For the CDR3, the DNA is TGTGCCAGCAGCTTGGGGGGGTCCGGCCGGGCTTTCTTT. Protein: CASSLGGSGRAFF.

This clonotype occurred many times. The rearrangement links TRBV29-1 to TRBJ1-1; TRBD1 matches at 8 bases. Germline trimming cut 8 bases from V and 5 bases from J; bases unmatched to any gene: 10. The germline V gene has CDR1 SQVTM and CDR2 ANQGSEA. This CDR3 contains 13 residues. The CDR3, as DNA: TGCAGCTCCGTAAGGACAGGGCGGACTGAAGCTTTCTTT. Translated: CSSVRTGRTEAFF.

This clonotype was counted between two and nine times. At one end the junction does not follow the germline gene, possibly because of a read error. The CDR3 bases are TGCGCCAGCAGCATTAGCCCGGGCAAGCAGCCCCAGCATTTT. Translating it yields CASSISPGKQPQHF. J is TRBJ1-5 and V is TRBV5-1, with no clear D. CDR1 and CDR2 (germline): SGHRS, YFSETQ. The CDR3 totals 14 residues. The full variable domain, its missing parts supplied by reference TRBV5-1 and TRBJ1-5, is KAGVTQTPRYLIKTRGQQVTLSCSPISGHRSVSWYQQTPGQGLQFLFEYFSETQRNKGNFPGRFSGRQFSNSRSEMNVSTLELGDSALYLCASSISPGKQPQHFGDGTRLSIL.

This clonotype was picked up a small number of times. The chain recombines TRBV5-1 with TRBJ2-5; weak D call: TRBD2 (6 bases). Germline V gene lookup returns CDR1 SGHRS and CDR2 YFSETQ. This CDR3 region has 16 residues. V lost 0 bases to trimming and J lost 5 bases, with 17 bases between them. The CDR3 region has the DNA TGCGCCAGCAGCTTGGCCGGCGGCGGGGAAGTGGAGACCCAGTACTTC. This gives the protein CASSLAGGGEVETQYF. Full variable domain (rest looked up from reference TRBV5-1 and TRBJ2-5): KAGVTQTPRYLIKTRGQQVTLSCSPISGHRSVSWYQQTPGQGLQFLFEYFSETQRNKGNFPGRFSGRQFSNSRSEMNVSTLELGDSALYLCASSLAGGGEVETQYFGPGTRLLVL.

The sample holds many counts of this clonotype. The chain has TRBV5-1 and TRBJ2-3; 9 bases align to TRBD1. The CDR3 is 15 amino acids. Trimming removed 2 bases from V and 5 bases from J; junction bases left unmatched: 6. CDR1 is SGHRS and CDR2 is YFSETQ in the germline V gene. The CDR3 reads CASSLARTGVDTQYF. CDR3 DNA: TGCGCCAGCAGCTTAGCCCGGACAGGGGTAGATACGCAGTATTTT. The full variable domain, rest sourced from reference TRBV5-1 and TRBJ2-3, is KAGVTQTPRYLIKTRGQQVTLSCSPISGHRSVSWYQQTPGQGLQFLFEYFSETQRNKGNFPGRFSGRQFSNSRSEMNVSTLELGDSALYLCASSLARTGVDTQYFGPGTRLTVL.

The chain carries TRBV12-3 or TRBV12-4 and TRBJ1-5; TRBD1 might be the D (5 bases). The length of the CDR3 is 12 residues. The ends were cut back, 5 bases at V and 9 bases at J, with 11 bases in the middle. The CDR3 protein is CASSLGVRPQHF. DNA for the CDR3: TGTGCCAGCAGTCTAGGGGTTCGGCCCCAGCATTTT.

This clonotype was seen many times. The V gene is TRBV27, the J gene TRBJ1-6; TRBD1 might be the D (6 bases). The germline V gene has CDR1 MNHEY and CDR2 SMNVEV (reference sequence). The CDR3 runs to 14 residues. V lost 3 bases, J lost 9 bases, and 12 bases lay in between. CDR3 DNA sequence: TGTGCCAGCAGTTTGTCACAGGGAGGTTCACCCCTCCACTTT. Its protein is CASSLSQGGSPLHF.

The rearrangement uses TRBV6-5 and TRBJ1-5; D perhaps matches TRBD1 (6 bases). The V gene's germline CDR1 is MNHEY and CDR2 SVGAGI. The CDR3 totals 15 residues. Trimming shortened V by 0 bases and J by 6 bases, and 12 bases separated the two germline ends. CDR3 residues: CASSYSLGALQPQHF. The CDR3 DNA reads TGTGCCAGCAGTTACTCGTTGGGGGCCCTTCAGCCCCAGCATTTT.